This is a list of T cell receptor beta chains from one sample in a study of early T cells in non-severe SARS-CoV-2 infection. TCRdb re-analysed the 5' RACE reads in MiXCR, keeping a single row per CDR3 protein. The sample holds 25,000 to 35,000 distinct CDR3 sequences, approximately 5% seen once. The source material was whole blood. The receptor source for this set is an adult who was a healthcare worker with PCR-confirmed SARS-CoV-2 infection or an uninfected control (not recorded which). The CDR3 runs from the conserved cysteine through the conserved F or W. A D gene is named only where the DNA matches it firmly. Size is omitted from some rows. Given values are once, few, many or a class for expanded clones.

v_call	clone_size	d_call	j_call	cdr3_nt	cdr3_aa
TRBV12-3/TRBV12-4	few	-	TRBJ2-7	TGTGCCAGCAGCTCAGGGGCGGTCACCTACGAGCAGTACTTC	CASSSGAVTYEQYF
TRBV7-9	-	TRBD2	TRBJ2-1	TGTGCCAGCAGCTTACCACGGGCACTAGCGGGGGACAATGAGCAGTTCTTC	CASSLPRALAGDNEQFF
TRBV9	many	-	TRBJ2-2	TGTGCCAGCAGTTCTAGTACGCGGGGCTTAAGGACCGGGGAGCTGTTTTTT	CASSSSTRGLRTGELFF
TRBV4-3	many	-	TRBJ2-3	TGCGCCAGCAGCCAAGAACCCGCAACCACAGATACGCAGTATTTT	CASSQEPATTDTQYF
TRBV9	-	TRBD1	TRBJ1-3	TGTGCCAGCAGCCCCGGGACAGGCGGAAACACCATATATTTT	CASSPGTGGNTIYF
TRBV5-1	many	-	TRBJ2-2	TGCGCCAGCAGCTTCAGGGACACCGGGGAGCTGTTTTTT	CASSFRDTGELFF
TRBV12-3/TRBV12-4	-	-	TRBJ1-1	TGTGCCAGCAGTCAGTGGGCTGAAGCTTTCTTT	CASSQWAEAFF
TRBV7-2	many	TRBD2	TRBJ2-1	TGTGCCAGCAGCCCGGGACTAGCGGGGGGGCCCCCCTACAATGAGCAGTTCTTC	CASSPGLAGGPPYNEQFF
TRBV5-5	many	-	TRBJ1-1	TGTGCCAGCAGCTTGGTCAGCTACACTGAAGCTTTCTTT	CASSLVSYTEAFF
TRBV5-1	-	TRBD2	TRBJ2-3	TGCGCCAGCAGCTTGACTAGCGGGACAGATACGCAGTATTTT	CASSLTSGTDTQYF
TRBV5-1	many	TRBD2	TRBJ2-2	TGCGCCAGCAGCCCTAGCGGGGGGTTGAACACCGGGGAGCTGTTTTTT	CASSPSGGLNTGELFF
TRBV6-6	many	-	TRBJ1-1	TGTGCCAGCAGTTTCCAGGGCCACACTGAAGCTTTCTTT	CASSFQGHTEAFF
TRBV14	many	TRBD1	TRBJ2-3	TGTGCCAGCAGCCAAGCAAGGACAGGGGGCTGGGATACGCAGTATTTT	CASSQARTGGWDTQYF
TRBV3-1	many	-	TRBJ1-6	TGTGCCAGCAGCCAAGTGGACCGAGGTGGACCCCTCCACTTT	CASSQVDRGGPLHF
TRBV5-1	many	-	TRBJ2-5	TGCGCCAGCGCCAACGGCCAGATAAAACCAAACCAAGAGACCCAGTACTTC	CASANGQIKPNQETQYF
TRBV12-3/TRBV12-4	many	TRBD1	TRBJ1-6	TGTGCCAGCAGTTTAATCGGACAGGATGGAAATTCACCCCTCCACTTT	CASSLIGQDGNSPLHF
TRBV10-3	-	-	TRBJ1-2	TGTGCCATCAGTGAGTCGGGCACTTCGGGCACAACTAACTATGGCTACACCTTC	CAISESGTSGTTNYGYTF
TRBV28	-	TRBD1	TRBJ2-1	TGTGCCAGTCGGACAGGGTTATACAATGAGCAGTTCTTC	CASRTGLYNEQFF
TRBV28	many	TRBD2	TRBJ2-5	TGTGCCAGCAGTTACGATTGGCTAGCGGACGTTCAAGAGACCCAGTACTTC	CASSYDWLADVQETQYF
TRBV20-1	many	TRBD1	TRBJ1-2	TGCAGTGCGGAGATCGGGACAGGGGGCTATGGCTACACCTTC	CSAEIGTGGYGYTF
TRBV18	-	-	TRBJ1-1	TGTGCCAGCTCACCGTCGAACACTGAAGCTTTCTTT	CASSPSNTEAFF
TRBV14	-	TRBD2	TRBJ2-7	TGTGCCAGCAGCCTCCAAGGAAGAGCGGGGGCCAACGAGCAGTACTTC	CASSLQGRAGANEQYF
TRBV10-3	once	TRBD1	TRBJ1-3	TGTGCCATCCCAATGACGGGACAGGGGCGGTCTGGAAACACCATATATTTT	CAIPMTGQGRSGNTIYF
TRBV11-2	-	-	TRBJ2-3	TGTGCCAGCAGCTTAGCGTCAGATACGCAGTATTTT	CASSLASDTQYF
TRBV20-1	few	-	TRBJ2-1	TGCAGTGCATGGGGCGATGAGCAGTTCTTC	CSAWGDEQFF
TRBV7-8	many	-	TRBJ2-2	TGTGCCAGCAGCTTAGCGGCAGGCCGACCGAACACCGGGGAGCTGTTTTTT	CASSLAAGRPNTGELFF
TRBV12-3/TRBV12-4	few	-	TRBJ2-7	TGTGCCAGCAGCCCACCGAACCTTGGGCAGTACTTC	CASSPPNLGQYF
TRBV3-1	many	TRBD1	TRBJ2-1	TGTGCCAGCAGCCAAGATCTCGGACAGGGGTTGGACAATGAGCAGTTCTTC	CASSQDLGQGLDNEQFF
TRBV6-5	many	TRBD1	TRBJ1-1	TGTGCCAGCAGTTACGCCGCCGACAGGGGAAGGGGTAACGCTGAAGCTTTCTTT	CASSYAADRGRGNAEAFF
TRBV27	-	-	TRBJ1-1	TGTGCCAGTACGGGCAGGGGATGGGAGAGCACTGAAGCTTTCTTT	CASTGRGWESTEAFF
TRBV5-1	many	-	TRBJ2-3	TGCGCCAGCAGCTTGAGTCCAGCCAGCACAGATACGCAGTATTTT	CASSLSPASTDTQYF
TRBV13	many	TRBD2	TRBJ2-7	TGTGCCAGCAGAGTAGCGGGGGGGAACTACGAGCAGTACTTC	CASRVAGGNYEQYF
TRBV6-1	many	-	TRBJ2-3	TGTGCCAGCAGTGAACGAGGGGATACGCAGTATTTT	CASSERGDTQYF
TRBV28	-	TRBD1	TRBJ2-3	TGTGCCAGCAGTTCCCCCGGGACAGGGGTGGTAGATACGCAGTATTTT	CASSSPGTGVVDTQYF
TRBV5-6	many	-	TRBJ1-4	TGTGCCAGCAGCTTGGCCGGGACAACTAATGAAAAACTGTTTTTT	CASSLAGTTNEKLFF
TRBV6-1	-	TRBD2	TRBJ2-7	TGTGCCAGCAGGTCTACTAGCGGAAGCTCCTACGAGCAGTACTTC	CASRSTSGSSYEQYF
TRBV6-2/TRBV6-3	few	-	TRBJ2-7	TGTGCCAGCAGTTACGGGTTCTCCTACGAGCAGTACTTC	CASSYGFSYEQYF
TRBV28	many	-	TRBJ1-2	TGTGCCAGCAGTTTGGACGGGCGGGACTATGGCTACACCTTC	CASSLDGRDYGYTF
TRBV10-3	many	-	TRBJ1-4	TGTGCCATCAGGGGTCCAAATGAAAAACTGTTTTTT	CAIRGPNEKLFF
TRBV7-2	few	-	TRBJ2-1	TGTGCCAGCAGCCAGGCGTGGGGGCGGGACGCTGAGCAGTTCTTC	CASSQAWGRDAEQFF
TRBV7-6	many	-	TRBJ1-3	TGTGCCAGCAGCTCCTGGACACCCCCCATCTCTCTCTCTAACACCATATATTTT	CASSSWTPPISLSNTIYF
TRBV18	many	-	TRBJ1-1	TGTGCCAGCTCACAGGGTATGGACACTGAAGCTTTCTTT	CASSQGMDTEAFF